Listed below are T cell receptor beta chains from one sample, sequenced in a study of cytomegalovirus exposure and HLA in healthy donors. The data were produced by immunoSEQ multiplex PCR, yet TCRdb's version contains in-frame clones alone and is incomplete. The sample carries about 98,000 clones, about 80% recorded once. Sequencing was done on a sample of PBMCs. The receptors were sampled from a man younger than 35 in good health and CMV-seropositive. Both conserved end residues are part of each CDR3. Fields, in order: CDR3 length, D gene, V gene, J gene, clone size, CDR3 protein, CDR3 DNA. D genes are given only for firm matches. Size tells how often a clone was seen (once, few, many) or the class of an expanded clone, and some rows leave it out.

17	-	TRBV21-1	TRBJ1-5	few	CASSKASRDRANQPQHF	TGTGCCAGCAGCAAAGCCAGCCGGGACAGGGCTAATCAGCCCCAGCATTTT
15	TRBD2	TRBV6-6	TRBJ2-7	-	CASTRLAGDSYEQYF	TGTGCCAGCACCAGACTAGCGGGGGACTCCTACGAGCAGTACTTC
13	-	TRBV14	TRBJ2-3	-	CASLWGPIDTQYF	TGTGCCAGCCTTTGGGGGCCGATAGATACGCAGTATTTT
11	-	TRBV10-1	TRBJ2-3	-	CASSVADTQYF	TGCGCCAGCAGTGTTGCGGATACGCAGTATTTT
15	-	TRBV7-9	TRBJ1-4	few	CASSLKQGPNEKLFF	TGTGCCAGCAGCTTAAAACAGGGACCGAATGAAAAACTGTTTTTT
12	TRBD1	TRBV12-5	TRBJ2-5	-	CASGQGQETQYF	TGTGCTAGTGGACAGGGGCAAGAGACCCAGTACTTC
16	TRBD1	TRBV27	TRBJ2-7	-	CASSSLKGQDSYEQYF	TGTGCCAGCAGTTCCTTGAAGGGACAGGACTCCTACGAGCAGTACTTC
12	-	TRBV6-1	TRBJ1-1	once	CASSVRGTEAFF	TGTGCCAGCAGTGTGCGTGGCACTGAAGCTTTCTTT
16	TRBD1	TRBV5-1	TRBJ1-4	-	CASSFSMTGGAEKLFF	TGCGCCAGCAGCTTTTCTATGACAGGGGGGGCTGAAAAACTGTTTTTT
14	-	TRBV7-6	TRBJ2-5	-	CASSRDIMKETQYF	TGTGCCAGCAGCAGGGACATTATGAAAGAGACCCAGTACTTC
15	-	TRBV6-1	TRBJ1-6	-	CASRLTRTFNSPLHF	TGTGCCAGCAGACTTACCCGGACTTTTAATTCACCCCTCCACTTT
13	-	TRBV11-2	TRBJ2-3	-	CATCRDFTDTQYF	TGTGCCACATGTAGGGACTTCACAGATACGCAGTATTTT
15	-	TRBV7-2	TRBJ1-3	few	CASSPQVTSGNTIYF	TGTGCCAGCAGCCCGCAGGTGACCTCTGGAAACACCATATATTTT
15	-	TRBV28	TRBJ1-1	-	CASSPLTPLNTEAFF	TGTGCCAGCAGCCCCTTGACACCTTTGAACACTGAAGCTTTCTTT
16	-	TRBV19	TRBJ1-2	-	CASSTPGVVELYGYTF	TGTGCCAGTAGTACGCCAGGGGTTGTCGAGCTCTATGGCTACACCTTC
15	TRBD2	TRBV7-9	TRBJ2-3	few	CASSPVSLASDTQYF	TGTGCCAGCAGCCCTGTTTCACTAGCGTCAGATACGCAGTATTTT
11	-	TRBV5-6	TRBJ2-1	-	CASSFEYEQFF	TGTGCCAGCAGCTTCGAGTATGAGCAGTTCTTC
15	-	TRBV19	TRBJ1-6	-	CARRRGGSYNSPLHF	TGTGCCAGGAGGCGGGGTGGCTCCTATAATTCACCCCTCCACTTT
14	-	TRBV2	TRBJ1-5	-	CASSVDRINQPQHF	TGTGCCAGCAGTGTAGACAGGATCAATCAGCCCCAGCATTTT
13	-	TRBV27	TRBJ1-5	-	CASSYQGGFPQHF	TGTGCCAGCAGTTACCAGGGTGGCTTTCCCCAGCATTTT
12	TRBD2	TRBV10-2	TRBJ2-5	few	CATGGWQETQYF	TGCGCCACGGGGGGGTGGCAAGAGACCCAGTACTTC
16	TRBD2	TRBV29-1	TRBJ2-5	-	CSGGTSGGARIETQYF	TGCAGCGGGGGGACTAGCGGGGGAGCTCGGATAGAGACCCAGTACTTC
15	TRBD1	TRBV10-3	TRBJ2-7	-	CAISDPGQGSYEQYF	TGTGCCATCAGTGATCCGGGACAGGGAAGCTACGAGCAGTACTTC
14	-	TRBV2	TRBJ1-1	-	CARDRTDRNTEAFF	TGTGCCAGAGACAGGACAGACAGGAACACTGAAGCTTTCTTT
15	-	TRBV5-1	TRBJ2-3	-	CASSLVGGKTDTQYF	TGCGCCAGCAGCTTGGTGGGGGGTAAGACAGATACGCAGTATTTT
14	-	TRBV19	TRBJ2-5	-	CASATTDSSETQYF	TGTGCCAGTGCGACCACCGACAGCTCAGAGACCCAGTACTTC
13	-	TRBV18	TRBJ1-4	-	CASSQSANEKLFF	TGTGCCAGCTCACAGTCAGCTAATGAAAAACTGTTTTTT
15	-	TRBV5-1	TRBJ1-4	few	CASSLEGQTNEKLFF	TGCGCCAGCAGCCTGGAGGGGCAGACTAATGAAAAACTGTTTTTT
16	TRBD1	TRBV6-5	TRBJ1-1	few	CASSSPVATGRAEAFF	TGTGCCAGCAGTTCTCCTGTCGCGACAGGGAGAGCTGAAGCTTTCTTT